This note documents a single T cell receptor (beta chain) sequence. Its antigen target is currently unknown. No quality values exist for individual bases; no much larger clone is one base distant. Counted from cysteine to phenylalanine, this CDR3 has 13 amino acids. The sequence is cut down to CDR3 DNA, 39 bases in frame from base 1. V is shortened by 3 bases, J by 1 base, and the region joining them spans 4 bases. The germline V gene (reference sequence) supplies CDR1 GTSNPN and CDR2 SVGIG. These data originate in a study of cytomegalovirus exposure and HLA in healthy donors (dated by TCRdb to the late 2010s). In the study overall: An earlier analysis of several hundred of the donors reported roughly 270 Gb of sequence data and about 100 million unique TCR beta sequences from roughly 200 million T cells. About 280 gigabases of sequencing data and 70 million to 100 million unique TCR sequences were included in an early release covering several hundred HLA-typed donors. Among the approximately 400 genotyped donors, approximately 77% belonged to the genetic ancestry cluster associated with self-reported Caucasian donors. The study aimed to test whether signatures of past pathogen exposure could be identified by cataloging public T cell receptors. The study used immunosequencing to profile the T cell repertoires of approximately 650 subjects and linked those repertoires to cytomegalovirus serostatus. In addition to the first cohort of 666 subjects, a separate validation cohort of around 110 different subjects was used. To predict cytomegalovirus infection status, the study combined high-throughput TCR immunosequencing, statistical association of individual TCRs with disease status, and machine learning. In a later analysis, previously published TCR beta repertoires from 666 donors were re-analyzed and high-resolution HLA genotyping was added so that TCR occurrence patterns could be studied. Rather than drawing on any new phenotypic data, the later analysis identified candidate immune exposures from TCR beta sequences and the way those sequences occurred across donors. An earlier analysis of a few hundred of the donors applied high-throughput TCR beta sequencing to assess whether each TCR beta V gene segment acted as functional or pseudogenic. Donor age, sex, ethnicity and CMV serostatus were collected together with the repertoire data. A later genetic analysis took genome-wide SNP genotypes for about three fifths of the 666 donors and used that subset as a discovery cohort. All discovery cohort repertoires had been generated on a single sequencing platform. Class I and class II HLA loci were covered by the typing at four-digit resolution. The number of typed donors differed by locus: about 620-630 for A, B, C, DRB1 and DQB1; 522 for DQA1; some 610 for DPA1; and some 450 for DPB1. Five DR-DQ haplotypes were treated as single units for association and clustering because of strong linkage in the cohort. Among some 400 genotyped donors of the cohort, an average of roughly 230,000 unique TCR beta nucleotide sequences was sequenced per donor, of which 15% to 20% were non-productive.

The protocol used for the library was the immunoSEQ multiplex PCR assay. A mixture of 60 forward primers for TCR Vbeta segments and 13 reverse primers for TCR Jbeta segments was used in the multiplex PCR. Amplification of the CDR3 region of rearranged TCR beta genes was performed with a multiplex PCR assay on genomic DNA. Amplified TCR beta libraries were sequenced as 87-base-pair reads on the Illumina HiSeq System. In the paper's pipeline: In a later analysis, about 80 million unique TCR beta chains were counted across the 666 repertoires, and about 10 million of these chains were shared by at least two donors. A nearest-neighbor algorithm error-corrected the raw reads and collapsed the reads into unique sequences, merging closely related sequences to remove PCR and sequencing errors. V, D and J gene segments were assigned by aligning CDR3 sequences to IMGT reference sequences. Each retained sequence needed at least a six-nucleotide match to both a V gene segment and a J gene segment. Rearrangements were classified as productive when the CDR3 lacked stop codons and remained in frame with V and J, and all other rearrangements were classified as non-productive. CDR3 was defined according to IMGT convention as the region running from the second conserved V-encoded cysteine to the conserved J-encoded phenylalanine. Sequences without an unambiguous match to a single V gene segment were excluded from the earlier analysis of about 640 of the donors. In an earlier analysis of several hundred of the donors, V segments were called functional above 56.7% productive rearrangements and were called segregating when the between-donor standard deviation exceeded 5%. A statistical classification framework was developed to diagnose cytomegalovirus status using the catalog of TCR beta chain sequences. V and J gene assignment, in a later analysis, came from comparing TCR nucleotide sequences with IMGT/GENE-DB human TR gene sequences. Using the TCRdist pipeline, a later analysis assigned CDR3 sequences along with most-parsimonious VDJ recombination scenarios. In a later analysis, every TCR beta chain was defined by the combination of its CDR3 amino acid sequence and its V-gene family, and reads without a unique V-gene family were dropped. A later analysis removed 592 highly shared, low-generation-probability nucleotide sequences to deal with suspected cross-contamination and a sequencing artifact. A later analysis calculated a clonal expansion index for each public chain from normalized within-repertoire ranks of inferred template counts. A later analysis computed generation probabilities with a VDJ recombination model fitted to out-of-frame rearrangements, and checked the results against IGoR. In a later analysis, TCR-TCR, TCR-HLA and TCR-CMV co-occurrence was scored with hypergeometric tests, and a repertoire-size bias correction was applied to TCR pairs. In a later analysis, false discovery rates were estimated by permuting HLA or CMV assignments 20 times. In a later analysis, co-occurring TCRs were grouped with DBSCAN, and TCRdist sequence similarity was added when clustering was performed within HLA-allele-positive subsets. Co-occurrence clustering excluded repertoires with fewer than 30,000 or more than 120,000 public chains, plus five with anomalous nucleotide sharing. Sourced from immuneACCESS, this table was stored by TCRdb with only in-frame sequences that have V and J called. A share of the clones is absent; for the studies checked, an unresolved V gene accounts for under half, and the remainder has no known explanation. That table supplies the V and J calls and clone size; D and trimming were determined from the DNA. For this sample the table gives approximately 52,000 clones, of which about 77% were detected only once. Around 2.5% of the sample comes from the top ten.

Study-level results and caveats: A further reported finding was that TCR beta sequences accurately predicted the HLA-A and HLA-B alleles for most subjects in the first cohort. According to a later analysis, parvovirus B19, influenza, CMV and Epstein-Barr virus appeared linked to several top co-occurrence clusters. The earlier analysis of almost 600 of the donors excluded 15 to 20 rarely observed V segments, including chromosome 9 orphons, because counts were too low. V-gene and J-gene trimming of TCR beta chains was associated with a missense DCLRE1C variant in a later genetic analysis, and the association was replicated in an independent cohort. A cluster of highly shared sequence variants was judged likely to represent a technical artifact of the sequencing pipeline. At a false discovery rate of 0.05, a later analysis linked 16,951 TCR beta sequences to specific HLA alleles. A later analysis found that most CMV-associated TCR beta chains appeared HLA-restricted, with HLA associations seemingly driven largely by CMV exposure. Assigning TCR associations to individual alleles was difficult when HLA alleles, especially DR and DQ, strongly co-occurred. Because HLA typing was unavailable for some donors at each locus, only the typed subset was used in association tests. Linkage disequilibrium might explain the correlated functional status among segregating V segments, but an unknown experimental factor could not be ruled out. A total of 150 to 200 TCR beta chains were listed by the study as associated with cytomegalovirus. Sequencing depth was assumed to be roughly uniform across donors in the presence/absence analyses, though that assumption may not hold. Some IMGT-functional V segments, including TRBV6-2 and TRBV6-3, could not be told apart with the 87-base-pair reads, so those segments were excluded. According to a later analysis, TCR association rates differed among HLA loci, with DRB1 alleles showing the most associated TCRs and HLA-C alleles showing the fewest. A later analysis found that HLA-associated TCR beta chains were more clonally expanded and had lower generation probabilities than equally common non-associated chains. Cytomegalovirus status was reported to be diagnosed by the classifier with high specificity and sensitivity in both the original and validation cohorts. In vitro tests confirmed that a few of the cytomegalovirus-associated TCR beta chains recognize cytomegalovirus antigens. It was suggested by the authors that the approach could potentially be generalized to other disease states and immunological phenotypes. Most TCR sequences were observed very rarely across donors, whereas some public TCRs were present in many individuals. An earlier analysis of some 590 of the donors showed that most TCR beta V segments appeared in productive rearrangements either about 87% or about 30% of the time, which broadly matched IMGT annotations. According to a later genetic analysis, donors in an Asian-associated ancestry cluster had fewer N-insertions in productive TCRs than the approximately 650-donor mean. Immune exposure information for the cohort was limited to CMV serostatus. This cohort had only TCR beta chains sequenced, and the lack of alpha or paired-chain data limited which features could be detected.

The cohort consisted of some 670 healthy bone marrow donors. At the time of sampling, all cohort members were nominally healthy, though unrecorded immune exposures were likely present. The donor tested CMV seronegative and was one of the 352 seronegative cohort members. A peripheral blood sample was collected from each donor, and TCR beta sequencing was performed on peripheral blood mononuclear cells. Genomic DNA was extracted from the blood cell samples with the Qiagen DNeasy Blood Extraction Kit. The chain is made from TRBV30 and TRBJ2-6, with the D gene not confidently named. Sequencing used PBMCs. The source is a female donor in good health and CMV-seronegative. The CDR3 loop reads CAWRSSGANVLTF. The nucleotide sequence reads TGTGCCTGGAGGTCTTCTGGGGCCAACGTCCTGACTTTC. When the CDR3 is completed using the reference TRBV30 and TRBJ2-6 genes on either side, the full variable domain is SQTIHQWPATLVQPVGSPLSLECTVEGTSNPNLYWYRQAAGRGLQLLFYSVGIGQISSEVPQNLSASRPQDRQFILSSKKLLLSDSGFYLCAWRSSGANVLTFGAGSRLTVL.